The 29 T cell receptor beta chains below all came from one sample that was sequenced in a study of T-cell reconstitution after alpha-beta-depleted transplantation in children. Preparation of the TCRbeta library was carried out with unique molecular identifiers. TCRdb analysed the PCR reads with MiXCR anew, one entry per CDR3 protein. The sample consists of 780,000 or so distinct CDR3 sequences, roughly 15% of them appearing once. Sequences were derived from PBMCs, mostly from graft donor cells, sampled 360 days after TCRalphabeta/CD19-depleted stem cell transplant. These receptors were collected from a male patient younger than 18 who had a stem cell transplant for acute lymphoblastic leukemia, so the T cells may come from the graft donor.

The CDR3 loop reads CTLSDSVSGNTIYF. The DNA of the CDR3 is TGCACCCTGTCGGACAGCGTCTCTGGAAACACCATATATTTT. J is TRBJ1-3 and V is TRBV1; the DNA was not used to check the table's D call, TRBD1. TRBV1 has pseudogene status. This CDR3 region has 14 residues.

This clonotype was observed a handful of times. One end of the junction is discordant with germline, which a read error may explain. The chain links TRBV12-3 or TRBV12-4 to TRBJ2-7; a possible D gene is TRBD1 (7 bases). This CDR3 spans 15 amino acids. The CDR3 nucleotides read TGTGCCAGCATTTTAAAGGCAGGGGGGAACTACGAGCAGTACTTC. Amino acids: CASILKAGGNYEQYF.

The V gene is TRBV29-1, the J gene TRBJ2-2; D is unclear. V dropped 5 bases and J dropped 2 bases, with 6 bases sitting between them. CDR3 length: 12 amino acids. Germline values: CDR1 SQVTM, CDR2 ANQGSEA. CDR3 amino acids: CSVQTNTGELFF. The CDR3 nucleotides are TGCAGCGTTCAGACCAACACCGGGGAGCTGTTTTTT.

The V call is TRBV6-5, the J call TRBJ2-3; D call uncertain. Trimming shortened V by 2 bases and J by 2 bases, and 14 bases separated the two germline ends. The CDR3 runs 16 residues. Per the germline V gene, CDR1 is MNHEY and CDR2 is SVGAGI. CDR3 in DNA: TGTGCCAGCAGTTACGAGGCAGGTCTCTCCACAGATACGCAGTATTTT. Translated: CASSYEAGLSTDTQYF.

This clonotype was seen a handful of times. The rearrangement links TRBV29-1 to TRBJ2-7; 8 bases line up with TRBD2. This CDR3 contains 13 residues. The V segment lost 1 base and the J segment 5 bases; nucleotides outside the gene matches: 4. Per germline, CDR1 SQVTM and CDR2 ANQGSEA. The CDR3 nucleotides read TGCAGCGTTGAAGCGGGAGGGCCGGACGAGCAGTACTTC. Amino acids: CSVEAGGPDEQYF.

The chain links TRBV7-9 to TRBJ2-5; no clear D. Germline CDR1 reads SEHNR; CDR2 reads FQNEAQ (reference sequence). V lost 3 bases and J lost 5, with 13 bases in between. There are 14 residues in the CDR3. The CDR3 coding sequence is TGTGCCAGCAGCTTTATTTCTAGTTGGGAGACCCAGTACTTC. It encodes CASSFISSWETQYF.

The rearrangement uses TRBV7-6 and TRBJ1-1; D ambiguous. CDR3 size: 11 residues. From germline, CDR1 is SGHVS and CDR2 FNYEAQ. Trimming cost V 8 bases and J 4 bases, with 8 bases left between them. In DNA form, the CDR3 reads TGTGCCAGCGGTCCGACCACTGAAGCTTTCTTT. Residues: CASGPTTEAFF.

This chain joins TRBV12-3 or TRBV12-4 and TRBJ1-2, with 7 bases identical to TRBD1. This CDR3 is 15 amino acids long. J was trimmed by 3 bases and V by 5 bases; bases with no gene match: 9. CDR3 nucleotide sequence: TGTGCCAGCAGTCCACGACAGGGACGATACTATGGCTACACCTTC. Its protein product is CASSPRQGRYYGYTF.

This clonotype was recorded a few times. J is TRBJ2-4 and V is TRBV19; tentative D call: TRBD2 (6 bases). The CDR3 covers 11 residues. V gave up 3 bases and J gave up 9 bases, with 6 bases separating them. Looked up from germline, CDR1 is LNHDA and CDR2 is SQIVND (reference sequence). CDR3 loop: CASSMGLIQYF. The CDR3 DNA sequence: TGTGCCAGTAGTATGGGACTCATTCAGTACTTC.

This clonotype occurred many times. This chain links TRBV5-1 with TRBJ1-6; possible D gene TRBD1, 6 bases. CDR1 and CDR2 from the germline V gene are SGHRS and YFSETQ. CDR3 length: 14 amino acids. Deletions cut 4 bases from V and 10 bases from J, with 15 bases between. Here the CDR3 reads CASSGYRGDSPLHF. CDR3 in DNA: TGCGCCAGCAGCGGGTATAGGGGGGACTCACCCCTCCACTTT.

The V call is TRBV10-3, the J call TRBJ1-5, with D perhaps matching TRBD1 (5 bases). Trimming took off 2 bases at V and 2 bases at J, with 10 bases between the two ends. CDR1 and CDR2 from the germline V gene are ENHRY and SYGVKD. The CDR3 runs to 15 residues. CDR3: CAISEGGGGNQPQHF. The CDR3 DNA follows: TGTGCCATCAGTGAGGGGGGGGGTGGCAATCAGCCCCAGCATTTT.

The chain is built from TRBV6-4 and TRBJ2-5, with 8 bases identical to TRBD1. Germline V gives CDR1 MRHNA, CDR2 SNTAGT. J was trimmed by 4 bases and V by 2 bases; bases with no gene match: 6. CDR3 length: 15 residues. CDR3 DNA: TGTGCCAGCAGTGACGGCCAGGGGGCTGGAGAGACCCAGTACTTC. It encodes CASSDGQGAGETQYF.

The chain joins TRBV4-1 to TRBJ1-6; TRBD1 agrees at 8 bases. The CDR3 totals 14 residues. Unmatched junction bases numbered 6, after V lost 4 bases and J lost 10 bases. Germline loops: CDR1 MGHRA, CDR2 YSYEKL. CDR3 protein: CASSLDREDSPLHF. CDR3 in DNA: TGCGCCAGCAGCCTGGACAGGGAGGACTCACCCCTCCACTTT.

This clonotype was seen repeatedly, ten times or more. The V gene is TRBV7-8, the J gene TRBJ1-1; 8 nucleotides match TRBD1. CDR1 is SGHVS and CDR2 is FQNEAQ in the germline V gene. The CDR3 has 15 residues. The V segment lost 1 base and the J segment 4 bases; nucleotides outside the gene matches: 5. The CDR3 DNA reads as TGTGCCAGCAGCTTAGGACAGGGGAGGGCCACTGAAGCTTTCTTT. Translating it yields CASSLGQGRATEAFF. Full variable domain (missing parts from reference TRBV7-8 and TRBJ1-1): GAGVSQSPRYKVAKRGQDVALRCDPISGHVSLFWYQQALGQGPEFLTYFQNEAQLDKSGLPSDRFFAERPEGSVSTLKIQRTQQEDSAVYLCASSLGQGRATEAFFGQGTRLTVV.

The chain has TRBV7-9 and TRBJ2-3; possible D gene TRBD1, 6 bases. Trimming took off 7 bases at V and 1 base at J, with 15 bases between the two ends. Germline CDR1 SEHNR, CDR2 FQNEAQ (reference sequence). This CDR3 region has 15 residues. The CDR3: CASTPQGGGTDTQYF. The CDR3 DNA reads as TGTGCCAGCACCCCACAGGGTGGGGGCACAGATACGCAGTATTTT.

Here the CDR3 DNA reads TGTGCCAGCAGCGACCATCGGGGGGCGGGAGTAGCGGCAGATACGCAGTATTTT. It codes for CASSDHRGAGVAADTQYF. The chain combines TRBV5-4 with TRBJ2-3; weak D call: TRBD2 (7 bases). Germline values: CDR1 SGHNT, CDR2 YYREEE (reference sequence). Deletions cut 4 bases from V and 4 bases from J, with 25 bases between. CDR3 length: 18 amino acids.

In regard to this clonotype: A read error may produce the germline difference seen at one junction end. This chain uses TRBV6-1 with TRBJ2-1, with D possibly TRBD2 on 6 matching bases. This CDR3 is built from 13 residues. Germline V CDR1 and CDR2: MNHNS, SASEGT. The CDR3 bases are TGTGCCAGCAGAGGTAGCGGAGACACAATGGGGGTCTTC. It specifies CASRGSGDTMGVF.

The chain links TRBV25-1 to TRBJ2-5, with D uncertain. In germline, CDR1 is MGHDK, CDR2 SYGVNS. The CDR3 sequence is 12 residues long. V lost 5 bases to trimming and J lost 2 bases, with 6 bases between them. In nucleotides, the CDR3 is TGTGCCAGCAGTTGGCAGCAAGAGACCCAGTACTTC. Encoded protein: CASSWQQETQYF.

The chain recombines TRBV29-1 with TRBJ2-7, with 11 bases lining up with TRBD2. The V and J ends lost 6 bases and 2 bases, in that order; junction bases with no gene match: 6. The CDR3 is 14 residues long. Germline assignment: CDR1 SQVTM and CDR2 ANQGSEA. The CDR3 DNA reads as TGCAGCGTGTTAGCGGGAGGGCCAGCCTACGAGCAGTACTTC. Translation: CSVLAGGPAYEQYF.

The sample holds a few counts of this clonotype. The CDR3 nucleotides are TGTGCCACCAGTGACTCCATGAGCCCCGGGGAGCTGTTTTTT. Its translation is CATSDSMSPGELFF. The rearrangement joins TRBV24-1 to TRBJ2-2, with D unresolved. Germline-derived CDR1 and CDR2 are KGHDR and SFDVKD. The CDR3 length is 14 residues. The V gene lost 4 bases and the J gene lost 6 bases, with 11 bases spanning the gap.

This rearrangement joins TRBV2 to TRBJ2-5; D unresolved. The CDR3 runs 10 residues. Trimming took 7 bases from V and 4 from J, leaving 4 bases between them. Germline CDR1 reads SNHLY; CDR2 reads FYNNEI. The CDR3 loop is CASTLETQYF. In nucleotides, the CDR3 is TGTGCCAGCACCCTAGAGACCCAGTACTTC.

This clonotype was seen a handful of times. The chain joins TRBV7-9 to TRBJ1-3; unclear D gene. Trimming stripped 5 bases from V and 2 bases from J, with 16 bases between. CDR3 length: 16 residues. Germline V gene lookup returns CDR1 SEHNR and CDR2 FQNEAQ (reference sequence). CDR3 region: CASSLVYLGTGNTIYF. DNA for the CDR3: TGTGCCAGCAGCCTAGTGTACTTGGGAACTGGAAACACCATATATTTT.

The CDR3 DNA is TGCGCCAGCAGCCGACAGGGGTACTACAATGAGCAGTTCTTC. Its protein product is CASSRQGYYNEQFF. This rearrangement joins TRBV5-1 to TRBJ2-1, with 8 bases matching TRBD1. V shed 4 bases and J 3 bases; nucleotides not matched to a gene: 3. Germline loops: CDR1 SGHRS, CDR2 YFSETQ. This CDR3 comprises 14 residues.

This clonotype turned up a few times. The J gene is TRBJ2-1, the V gene TRBV11-2; no clear D gene. Between the trimmed V and J ends, which lost 4 bases and 3 bases, there was a span of 19 bases. Germline loops: CDR1 SGHAT, CDR2 FQNNGV. The CDR3 has 17 amino acids. CDR3 residues: CASSSVFSQKYYNEQFF. CDR3 nucleotide sequence: TGTGCCAGCAGCTCCGTATTTAGCCAGAAGTACTACAATGAGCAGTTCTTC.

The CDR3 DNA is TGTGCCATCAGTGGTCAGGGGTCGGTCGAGCAGTACTTC. This codes for CAISGQGSVEQYF. This chain connects TRBV10-3 to TRBJ2-7, with a weak D call TRBD1 (6 bases). The V end was cut by 4 bases, the J end by 6 bases, with 13 bases between. Germline-derived CDR1 and CDR2 are ENHRY and SYGVKD. The CDR3 has 13 amino acids.

This clonotype showed up just a few times. CDR3 in DNA: TGTGCCAGCAGCCTTAGCGGGATGAGCCAAGAGACCCAGTACTTC. Translation: CASSLSGMSQETQYF. V usage is TRBV11-2 and J usage is TRBJ2-5, with TRBD2 identical over 8 bases. This CDR3 is 15 amino acids long. V shed 5 bases, J shed 1 base, and the junction held 6 bases outside the gene matches. Germline V gives CDR1 SGHAT, CDR2 FQNNGV. The entire variable domain, with the rest obtained from reference TRBV11-2 and TRBJ2-5, is as follows: EAGVAQSPRYKIIEKRQSVAFWCNPISGHATLYWYQQILGQGPKLLIQFQNNGVVDDSQLPKDRFSAERLKGVDSTLKIQPAKLEDSAVYLCASSLSGMSQETQYFGPGTRLLVL.

This clonotype turned up a few times. This sequence joins TRBV12-3 or TRBV12-4 and TRBJ1-5, with 10 positions matching TRBD1. Unmatched junction bases numbered 3, after V lost 5 bases and J lost 2 bases. The CDR3 consists of 15 residues. DNA for the CDR3: TGTGCCAGCAGTGTCGGACAGGGGGGCAATCAGCCCCAGCATTTT. Translating gives CASSVGQGGNQPQHF.

The sample holds a few counts of this clonotype. This rearrangement joins TRBV7-8 to TRBJ2-3; tentatively, D is TRBD1 (5 bases). Germline assignment: CDR1 SGHVS and CDR2 FQNEAQ. This CDR3 has 15 amino acids. Trimming took off 1 base at V and 2 bases at J, with 10 bases between the two ends. CDR3 bases: TGTGCCAGCAGCTTAGTCGCCAGGGCCACAGATACGCAGTATTTT. Translation: CASSLVARATDTQYF.

In this sample, this clonotype turned up a few times. This chain joins TRBV5-1 and TRBJ1-4, with 8 bases lining up with TRBD1. This CDR3 has 18 residues. Germline V gene data show CDR1 as SGHRS and CDR2 as YFSETQ. J was trimmed by 4 bases and V by 2 bases; bases with no gene match: 13. Written as DNA, the CDR3 is TGCGCCAGCAGCTTTGGGGGAAGGCAGGGGGCCTATAATGAAAAACTGTTTTTT. It encodes CASSFGGRQGAYNEKLFF.